These 32 T cell receptor beta chains originate from one sample sequenced in a study of cytomegalovirus exposure and HLA in healthy donors. It was with 60 Vbeta and 13 Jbeta primers that the PCR ran. Method: immunoSEQ multiplex PCR; TCRdb's copy keeps in-frame clones and lacks some. The table shows roughly 100,000 clones, with roughly four fifths occurring only once. Sequenced input: PBMCs. Receptors originate from a man aged 40-49 years in good health and CMV-seropositive.

This chain uses TRBV13 with TRBJ2-7; 9 nucleotides agree with TRBD1. The germline CDR1 and CDR2 sequences are PRHDT and FYEKMQ (reference sequence). This CDR3 spans 14 amino acids. J lost 2 bases, V lost 3 bases, and 2 bases had no gene match. The CDR3 sequence: CASSLTGGTYEQYF. The CDR3 DNA follows: TGTGCCAGCAGCTTGACAGGGGGAACCTACGAGCAGTACTTC.

This clone was found a few times. The gene calls are TRBV28 and TRBJ1-5; tentatively, D is TRBD1 (5 bases). Germline V gene sequence: CDR1 MDHEN, CDR2 SYDVKM. Between the trimmed V and J ends, which lost 2 bases and 7 bases, there was a span of 12 bases. There are 14 residues in the CDR3. This CDR3 is CASSLGGSGQPQHF. DNA for the CDR3: TGTGCCAGCAGTTTAGGGGGGTCTGGGCAGCCCCAGCATTTT. Variable domain in full (rest from reference TRBV28 and TRBJ1-5): DVKVTQSSRYLVKRTGEKVFLECVQDMDHENMFWYRQDPGLGLRLIYFSYDVKMKEKGDIPEGYSVSREKKERFSLILESASTNQTSMYLCASSLGGSGQPQHFGDGTRLSIL.

This clone was seen a few times. This chain links TRBV30 with TRBJ2-7; D is unresolved. The length of the CDR3 is 13 residues. Germline V gene sequence: CDR1 GTSNPN, CDR2 SVGIG (reference sequence). V shed 2 bases and J shed 3 bases, with 11 bases lying between them. The CDR3 is CAWSFSSGYEQYF. CDR3 nucleotides: TGTGCCTGGAGTTTCAGTTCAGGCTACGAGCAGTACTTC.

The chain links TRBV5-1 to TRBJ2-1, with 8 bases that match TRBD1. The CDR3 is 12 amino acids. Germline CDR1 reads SGHRS; CDR2 reads YFSETQ. V was pared by 4 bases and J by 9 bases, with 3 bases of the junction left unmatched. CDR3 in DNA: TGCGCCAGCAGCCCCCAGGGGGCTGAGCAGTTCTTC. It specifies CASSPQGAEQFF.

Comment on this clone: The junction departs from the called germline gene at one end, perhaps through a read error. The V gene is TRBV7-9, the J gene TRBJ2-1, with TRBD2 matching 7 bases. Germline CDR1 reads SEHNR; CDR2 reads FQNEAQ (reference sequence). The CDR3 is 16 residues long. CDR3: CSSSPRDYLSYNEQFF. CDR3 DNA sequence: TGTTCCAGCAGCCCCCGGGACTACCTCTCCTACAATGAGCAGTTCTTC.

The chain couples TRBV28 to TRBJ2-7; 16 bases are shared with TRBD2. The junction had 8 bases not matched to a gene; V was cut back by 6 bases and J by 9 bases. Germline lookup yields CDR1 MDHEN and CDR2 SYDVKM. The CDR3 runs 15 residues. CDR3 in DNA: TGTGCCAGCAGCTTTGGGACTAGCGGGAGGGTAGGGCAGTACTTC. This codes for CASSFGTSGRVGQYF.

V usage is TRBV4-2 and J usage is TRBJ2-3; TRBD1 might be the D (6 bases). CDR3 length: 14 residues. In germline, CDR1 is LGHNA, CDR2 YNFKEQ. V was pared by 4 bases and J by 4 bases, with 12 bases between. The CDR3 DNA reads as TGTGCCAGCAGCCCAAATAGGGGGTCAGATACGCAGTATTTT. Its protein product is CASSPNRGSDTQYF.

The rearrangement uses TRBV6-1 and TRBJ1-1; no firm D call. This CDR3 contains 14 residues. CDR1 and CDR2 from the germline V gene are MNHNS and SASEGT. With 8 bases removed from V and 12 bases from J, the gap between germline ends came to 25 bases. CDR3 sequence reads: CASSGRNRVNPPFF. Here the CDR3 DNA reads TGTGCCAGCTCCGGGAGGAACAGAGTCAATCCCCCTTTCTTT.

The chain couples TRBV6-5 to TRBJ2-1, with unresolved D. With 2 bases removed from V and 4 bases from J, the gap between germline ends came to 6 bases. Germline loops: CDR1 MNHEY, CDR2 SVGAGI. This CDR3 region has 13 residues. Here the CDR3 reads CASSYDNYNEQFF. DNA for the CDR3: TGTGCCAGCAGTTACGACAATTACAATGAGCAGTTCTTC.

This chain joins TRBV7-9 and TRBJ1-4; unclear D gene. The CDR3 contains 14 residues. V was shortened by 3 bases and J by 6 bases, with 11 bases between the two germline ends. Germline V gene data show CDR1 as SEHNR and CDR2 as FQNEAQ (reference sequence). This CDR3 is CASSFSREYEKLFF. CDR3 nucleotide sequence: TGTGCCAGCAGCTTCTCGAGGGAGTATGAAAAACTGTTTTTT.

The rearrangement uses TRBV9 and TRBJ2-7; 9 nucleotides match TRBD2. The CDR3 extends over 15 amino acids. Germline CDR1 and CDR2: SGDLS and YYNGEE. After removal of 3 bases from V and 2 bases from J, the junction contained 6 bases not matched to a gene. CDR3 region: CASSAQAGGAYEQYF. CDR3 sequence (DNA): TGTGCCAGCAGCGCGCAAGCGGGGGGAGCCTACGAGCAGTACTTC. Full variable domain (missing parts from reference TRBV9 and TRBJ2-7): DSGVTQTPKHLITATGQRVTLRCSPRSGDLSVYWYQQSLDQGLQFLIQYYNGEERAKGNILERFSAQQFPDLHSELNLSSLELGDSALYFCASSAQAGGAYEQYFGPGTRLTVT.

This clone showed up just once. This chain uses TRBV28 with TRBJ2-7; TRBD1 aligns across 11 bases. The V segment lost 6 bases and the J segment 7 bases; nucleotides outside the gene matches: 11. CDR3 length equals 15 residues. Germline-derived CDR1 and CDR2 are MDHEN and SYDVKM. The CDR3 is CASRIPGTGGEEQYF. CDR3 nucleotides: TGTGCCAGCAGGATCCCCGGGACAGGGGGTGAAGAGCAGTACTTC.

A single count supports this clone. The chain recombines TRBV6-5 with TRBJ2-3, with D tentatively TRBD2 (6 bases). This CDR3 region has 13 residues. The V and J ends lost 5 bases and 5 bases respectively, with 11 bases between them. Germline values: CDR1 MNHEY, CDR2 SVGAGI. CDR3 sequence (DNA): TGTGCCAGCAGTGCGAGACTAGGAGATACGCAGTATTTT. This translates into CASSARLGDTQYF.

The chain combines TRBV6-1 with TRBJ1-3; D unresolved. V shed 7 bases and J shed 4 bases, with 17 bases lying between them. The CDR3 loop spans 15 amino acids. From germline, CDR1 is MNHNS and CDR2 SASEGT. CDR3 nucleotides: TGTGCCAGCATCTCACGAAGCCTCTCCGGAAACACCATATATTTT. Its translation: CASISRSLSGNTIYF.

J is TRBJ2-5 and V is TRBV6-5; 7 bases line up with TRBD2. Germline trimming cut 2 bases from V and 3 bases from J; bases unmatched to any gene: 6. The germline V gene has CDR1 MNHEY and CDR2 SVGAGI. The CDR3 runs 15 residues. This CDR3 reads CASSYKRGGKETQYF. The CDR3 DNA follows: TGTGCCAGCAGTTACAAACGGGGAGGGAAAGAGACCCAGTACTTC.

The chain's CDR3 is CASSLLGSSYEQYF. Written as DNA, the CDR3 is TGTGCCAGCAGCCTCCTCGGGAGCTCCTACGAGCAGTACTTC. This sequence joins TRBV7-2 and TRBJ2-7, with D perhaps matching TRBD2 (6 bases). V was clipped by 5 bases and J by 0 bases, with 11 bases between them. The CDR3 runs 14 residues. Germline lookup yields CDR1 SGHTA and CDR2 FQGNSA.

The V gene is TRBV30, the J gene TRBJ1-2; D is uncertain. The V end was cut by 0 bases, the J end by 6 bases, with 5 bases between. This CDR3 contains 11 residues. Germline-derived CDR1 and CDR2 are GTSNPN and SVGIG (reference sequence). The CDR3 spells CAWSVGNGYTF. The CDR3 DNA reads TGTGCCTGGAGTGTCGGGAATGGCTACACCTTC. Full variable domain (rest looked up from reference TRBV30 and TRBJ1-2): SQTIHQWPATLVQPVGSPLSLECTVEGTSNPNLYWYRQAAGRGLQLLFYSVGIGQISSEVPQNLSASRPQDRQFILSSKKLLLSDSGFYLCAWSVGNGYTFGSGTRLTVV.

The chain uses TRBV7-9 and TRBJ2-2, with 13 nucleotides matching TRBD2. The V gene's germline CDR1 is SEHNR and CDR2 FQNEAQ (reference sequence). The CDR3 runs 16 residues. V was pared by 4 bases and J by 6 bases, with 5 bases of the junction left unmatched. CDR3 region: CASSSGLAGLAGELFF. The CDR3 DNA reads TGTGCCAGCAGCTCGGGACTAGCGGGACTCGCCGGGGAGCTGTTTTTT.

The chain links TRBV7-9 to TRBJ1-1; D gene ambiguous. V was pared by 3 bases and J by 2 bases, with 4 bases between. The CDR3 has 12 amino acids. Germline V gene data show CDR1 as SEHNR and CDR2 as FQNEAQ (reference sequence). The CDR3 loop is CASSFLNTEAFF. DNA of the CDR3: TGTGCCAGCAGCTTCCTCAACACTGAAGCTTTCTTT. Together with reference TRBV7-9 and TRBJ1-1, the CDR3 gives the full variable domain: DTGVSQNPRHKITKRGQNVTFRCDPISEHNRLYWYRQTLGQGPEFLTYFQNEAQLEKSRLLSDRFSAERPKGSFSTLEIQRTEQGDSAMYLCASSFLNTEAFFGQGTRLTVV.

The V and J genes are TRBV5-1 and TRBJ2-1, with TRBD2 matching 8 bases. V lost 0 bases to trimming and J lost 3 bases; unmatched junction nucleotides: 2. In germline, CDR1 is SGHRS, CDR2 YFSETQ. The CDR3 totals 15 residues. The chain's CDR3 is CASSLELADYNEQFF. The CDR3, as DNA: TGCGCCAGCAGCTTGGAACTAGCGGACTACAATGAGCAGTTCTTC.

Comments on this clone: At one of its ends the junction is not consistent with the germline gene, which may arise from a read error. The chain combines TRBV7-9 with TRBJ2-4; a weak D match, TRBD1 (7 bases). From germline, CDR1 is SEHNR and CDR2 FQNEAQ (reference sequence). The CDR3 length is 15 residues. In DNA, the CDR3 is TGTGCCAGCAGCTTAGGGGGAGGCGACAGGGCGGGACGAGACTTC. This codes for CASSLGGGDRAGRDF.

CDR3 sequence (DNA): TGCGCCAGCAGCCAAGTGCCGCCAGGGACTTTTTCACCCCTCCACTTT. Amino acid sequence: CASSQVPPGTFSPLHF. The chain is built from TRBV4-1 and TRBJ1-6; maybe TRBD1 (5 bases). This CDR3 region has 16 residues. Per germline, CDR1 MGHRA and CDR2 YSYEKL. V was trimmed by 1 base and J by 9 bases, leaving 16 bases between them.

This chain connects TRBV7-9 to TRBJ2-6, with 8 bases identical to TRBD1. Germline CDR1 and CDR2: SEHNR and FQNEAQ (reference sequence). This CDR3 has 19 residues. The trim removed 7 bases at V and 0 bases at J, leaving 14 bases unmatched. CDR3 bases: TGTGCCAGCAACCCCTTCCGGACAGGGCTGCACTCTGGGGCCAACGTCCTGACTTTC. It specifies CASNPFRTGLHSGANVLTF.

V gene TRBV5-1 combines with J gene TRBJ2-4; possible D gene TRBD2, 6 bases. Germline lookup yields CDR1 SGHRS and CDR2 YFSETQ. The V gene lost 2 bases and the J gene lost 0 bases, with 15 bases spanning the gap. This CDR3 contains 17 residues. CDR3 DNA: TGCGCCAGCAGCTTCGGAGGGATGGGCCTAGCCAAAAACATTCAGTACTTC. The encoded protein is CASSFGGMGLAKNIQYF.

The V and J genes are TRBV4-1 and TRBJ2-3; TRBD1 matches 9 bases. The germline V gene encodes CDR1 MGHRA and CDR2 YSYEKL. After removal of 4 bases from V and 7 bases from J, the junction contained 6 bases not matched to a gene. The CDR3 runs to 14 residues. The CDR3 sequence is CASSPWTGANTQYF. Written as DNA, the CDR3 is TGCGCCAGCAGCCCTTGGACAGGGGCGAATACGCAGTATTTT.

This chain joins TRBV28 and TRBJ2-1; tentatively, D is TRBD2 (7 bases). Trimming stripped 10 bases from V and 4 bases from J, with 35 bases between. Germline-derived CDR1 and CDR2 are MDHEN and SYDVKM. This CDR3 region has 20 residues. The CDR3 is CATGGGELTVLPVLYNEQFF. As DNA, the CDR3 is TGTGCCACCGGCGGGGGCGAGCTGACAGTACTACCCGTATTGTACAATGAGCAGTTCTTC. Full variable domain (remainder filled in from reference TRBV28 and TRBJ2-1): DVKVTQSSRYLVKRTGEKVFLECVQDMDHENMFWYRQDPGLGLRLIYFSYDVKMKEKGDIPEGYSVSREKKERFSLILESASTNQTSMYLCATGGGELTVLPVLYNEQFFGPGTRLTVL.

The chain recombines TRBV5-6 with TRBJ2-3; 13 bases line up with TRBD2. This CDR3 spans 15 amino acids. Germline assignment: CDR1 SGHDT and CDR2 YYEEEE. The ends lost 7 bases at V and 2 bases at J; junction bases unmatched: 4. Written as DNA, the CDR3 is TGTGCCAGCCGACTAGCGGGAGGACCCACAGATACGCAGTATTTT. Protein product: CASRLAGGPTDTQYF.

The chain joins TRBV7-2 to TRBJ2-1; 7 bases are a match to TRBD1. CDR3 length: 15 amino acids. Germline V gene sequence: CDR1 SGHTA, CDR2 FQGNSA. V trimming: 6 bases; J trimming: 1 base; junction bases outside the gene matches: 6. This CDR3 reads CASSLTGQSYNEQFF. The CDR3, as DNA: TGTGCCAGCAGTTTGACGGGACAGTCCTACAATGAGCAGTTCTTC.

The chain couples TRBV6-1 to TRBJ2-2, with no clear D. In germline, CDR1 is MNHNS, CDR2 SASEGT. This CDR3 has 14 residues. Between the trimmed V and J ends, which lost 7 bases and 1 base, there was a span of 10 bases. The CDR3 sequence is CASTNFLNTGELFF. Written as DNA, the CDR3 is TGTGCCAGCACGAACTTTTTGAACACCGGGGAGCTGTTTTTT.

The rearrangement uses TRBV19 and TRBJ2-1; 8 nucleotides align to TRBD2. The CDR3 covers 14 residues. The junction had 12 bases not matched to a gene; V was cut back by 10 bases and J by 7 bases. Looked up from germline, CDR1 is LNHDA and CDR2 is SQIVND (reference sequence). In nucleotides, the CDR3 is TGTGCCACTACCGAACCGGGACTAGGGAATGAGCAGTTCTTC. It is translated as CATTEPGLGNEQFF.

The V gene is TRBV18, the J gene TRBJ1-4; TRBD1 matches at 7 bases. Germline V CDR1 and CDR2: KGHSH, LQKENI. The CDR3 is made up of 14 amino acids. J was trimmed by 2 bases and V by 4 bases; bases with no gene match: 1. CDR3 in DNA: TGTGCCAGCTCACAACAGGGGACTAATGAAAAACTGTTTTTT. This codes for CASSQQGTNEKLFF.

The rearrangement uses TRBV19 and TRBJ1-1; TRBD1 matches 7 bases. Trimming cost V 3 bases and J 5 bases; bases outside gene matches: 6. The CDR3 loop spans 14 amino acids. The germline gives CDR1 LNHDA, CDR2 SQIVND (reference sequence). The CDR3 nucleotides read TGTGCCAGTAGTATTACCCAGGGGGATACTGAAGCTTTCTTT. This encodes CASSITQGDTEAFF. The complete variable domain, with remaining parts taken from reference TRBV19 and TRBJ1-1, reads DGGITQSPKYLFRKEGQNVTLSCEQNLNHDAMYWYRQDPGQGLRLIYYSQIVNDFQKGDIAEGYSVSREKKESFPLTVTSAQKNPTAFYLCASSITQGDTEAFFGQGTRLTVV.